Following are 13 T cell receptor beta chains from one sample sequenced in a study of Ad26.COV2.S vaccination and SARS-CoV-2 variants. Treatment noted: roughly 20 received Ad26.COV2.S at low or high dose, single or two shots; several received placebo; per-sample allocation not given. Sampling occurred on day 63 after the first vaccine or placebo injection. Sequencing used immunoSEQ multiplex PCR; TCRdb keeps in-frame clones, though not all of them. The sample contains hundreds of thousands of clones, around nine tenths of which appear only once. This specimen consisted of peripheral blood, obtained in a trial of Ad26.COV2.S vaccine versus placebo. The source of these receptors is a person between 18 and 65 years old who received the Ad26.COV2.S COVID-19 vaccine or a placebo.

This chain joins TRBV7-3 and TRBJ2-6, with D perhaps matching TRBD1 (5 bases). CDR1 SGHTA and CDR2 FQGTGA come from the germline V gene. The V and J ends lost 2 bases and 4 bases respectively, with 18 bases between them. This CDR3 is built from 18 residues. This CDR3 is CASSLAPYFGAGANVLTF. CDR3 DNA: TGTGCCAGCAGCTTAGCCCCTTATTTTGGGGCCGGGGCCAACGTCCTGACTTTC. The complete variable domain, with remaining parts taken from reference TRBV7-3 and TRBJ2-6, reads GAGVSQTPSNKVTEKGKYVELRCDPISGHTALYWYRQSLGQGPEFLIYFQGTGAADDSGLPNDRFFAVRPEGSVSTLKIQRTERGDSAVYLCASSLAPYFGAGANVLTFGAGSRLTVL.

V and J are TRBV25-1 and TRBJ1-6; D is uncertain. Between the trimmed V and J ends, which lost 5 bases and 11 bases, there was a span of 10 bases. Germline V gives CDR1 MGHDK, CDR2 SYGVNS. CDR3 length equals 12 residues. CDR3 in amino acids: CASSYWETPLHF. The CDR3 bases are TGTGCCAGCAGTTACTGGGAAACACCCCTCCACTTT.

This clone was seen a single time. The CDR3 spells CASSPRTNTGELFF. The CDR3 nucleotides read TGTGCCAGCAGTCCAAGAACGAACACCGGGGAGCTGTTTTTT. This rearrangement joins TRBV25-1 to TRBJ2-2; D remains ambiguous. The germline V gene has CDR1 MGHDK and CDR2 SYGVNS. The CDR3 runs 14 residues. The V gene lost 5 bases and the J gene lost 0 bases, with 7 bases spanning the gap.

To note about this clone: Other DNA sequences within the sample encode an identical CDR3. The chain employs TRBV3-1 (or the pseudogene TRBV3-2) and TRBJ2-7; D gene uncertain. The CDR3 loop spans 12 amino acids. Trimming left V 0 bases short and J 2 bases short, with 2 bases between. Germline assignment: CDR1 LGHDT and CDR2 YNNKEL (reference sequence). CDR3 loop: CASSQDPYEQYF. CDR3 sequence (DNA): TGTGCCAGCAGCCAAGATCCCTACGAGCAGTACTTC.

The J gene is TRBJ2-7, the V gene TRBV6-1, with no clear D. V dropped 2 bases and J dropped 2 bases, with 10 bases sitting between them. The CDR3 covers 14 residues. Germline loops: CDR1 MNHNS, CDR2 SASEGT. The CDR3 coding sequence is TGTGCCAGCAGTGAATACAACATCCCCTACGAGCAGTACTTC. This encodes CASSEYNIPYEQYF.

Remarks on this clone: Different DNA sequences within this sample yield the same CDR3. The V gene is TRBV6-5, the J gene TRBJ1-5, with 7 bases aligning to TRBD1. Germline CDR1 is MNHEY and CDR2 is SVGAGI. Trimming at V came to 8 bases and at J to 3 bases, leaving 7 bases not matched to a gene. The CDR3 spans 14 residues. Here the CDR3 reads CASSRTGYNQPQHF. The CDR3 region has the DNA TGTGCCAGCTCAAGGACAGGTTACAATCAGCCCCAGCATTTT.

This chain uses TRBV6-5 with TRBJ2-5, with 7 bases lining up with TRBD1. CDR1 and CDR2 from the germline V gene are MNHEY and SVGAGI. CDR3 size: 14 residues. The V and J ends lost 7 bases and 0 bases, in that order; junction bases with no gene match: 5. This CDR3 is CASTLQGHQETQYF. The CDR3 DNA sequence: TGTGCCAGCACCCTACAGGGGCACCAAGAGACCCAGTACTTC.

This clone showed up just once. The chain links TRBV30 to TRBJ2-2; TRBD2 matches 9 bases. The length of the CDR3 is 16 residues. Germline loops: CDR1 GTSNPN, CDR2 SVGIG (reference sequence). The V gene end was trimmed by 0 bases and the J gene end by 5 bases; junction bases not matched to a gene: 7. CDR3 sequence (DNA): TGTGCCTGGAGTGTACGTAGCGGGGGATGGACCGGGGAGCTGTTTTTT. Amino acid sequence: CAWSVRSGGWTGELFF.

The chain uses TRBV9 and TRBJ2-1; 11 nucleotides match TRBD1. After removal of 6 bases from V and 3 bases from J, the junction contained 5 bases not matched to a gene. This CDR3 comprises 15 residues. The germline V gene has CDR1 SGDLS and CDR2 YYNGEE. CDR3 region: CASTPGTGGYNEQFF. The CDR3 DNA sequence: TGTGCCAGCACCCCCGGGACAGGGGGCTACAATGAGCAGTTCTTC.

The chain is built from TRBV24-1 and TRBJ1-6; 8 bases are a match to TRBD1. This CDR3 contains 13 residues. V shed 1 base and J 16 bases; nucleotides not matched to a gene: 5. Germline V gene data show CDR1 as KGHDR and CDR2 as SFDVKD. CDR3 bases: TGTGCCACCAGTGATTTAGGGGACAGGAGGCTCCACTTT. Amino acid sequence: CATSDLGDRRLHF.

The rearrangement joins TRBV13 to TRBJ2-7, with TRBD1 identical over 9 bases. The length of the CDR3 is 15 residues. Germline V CDR1 and CDR2: PRHDT, FYEKMQ (reference sequence). Germline trimming cut 4 bases from V and 3 bases from J; bases unmatched to any gene: 7. As DNA, the CDR3 is TGTGCCAGCAGCTCGAGGGGGACAGGGCGCTACGAGCAGTACTTC. It codes for CASSSRGTGRYEQYF.

CDR3 loop: CASSERQGATDTQYF. Written as DNA, the CDR3 is TGTGCCAGCAGTGAGAGACAGGGGGCGACAGATACGCAGTATTTT. The chain has TRBV6-1 and TRBJ2-3; 10 nucleotides match TRBD1. The junction had 3 bases not matched to a gene; V was cut back by 3 bases and J by 3 bases. Per the germline V gene, CDR1 is MNHNS and CDR2 is SASEGT. This CDR3 spans 15 amino acids.

V gene TRBV9 combines with J gene TRBJ2-3; TRBD1 might be the D (6 bases). CDR3 size: 16 residues. Germline V lookup: CDR1 SGDLS, CDR2 YYNGEE. V was cut by 0 bases and J by 5 bases, with 16 bases left in between. CDR3 residues: CASSVEGVRAEDTQYF. For the CDR3, the DNA is TGTGCCAGCAGCGTAGAGGGGGTACGGGCAGAAGATACGCAGTATTTT.